Shown below are 14 T cell receptor beta chains from a single sample sequenced in a study of T cells after yellow fever vaccination. TCRdb recomputed calls from the 5' RACE reads with MiXCR, one row per CDR3 protein. The table lists 300,000 to 400,000 distinct CDR3 sequences, around an eighth of them singletons. Sequencing used CD4+ T cells sorted from PBMCs, obtained 15 days after the yellow fever booster vaccination. Source of these receptors: a man between 18 and 29 years old who received the YFV17D yellow fever vaccine.

This clonotype was counted at least ten times. V is TRBV6-1 and J is TRBJ1-1; D ambiguous. This CDR3 contains 14 residues. Trimming pared 1 base from V and 4 bases from J, leaving 10 bases between. The germline V gene has CDR1 MNHNS and CDR2 SASEGT. The CDR3 protein is CASSEVPRSTEAFF. The CDR3 DNA sequence: TGTGCCAGCAGTGAAGTCCCGAGGAGCACTGAAGCTTTCTTT.

This clonotype was seen only a few times. The chain employs TRBV10-3 and TRBJ1-5, with 8 positions matching TRBD1. CDR3 length equals 15 residues. CDR1 is ENHRY, CDR2 SYGVKD, per germline. Losses at the gene ends were 1 base for V and 2 bases for J; bases not matched to a gene: 1. The CDR3 here is CAISEWGQGNQPQHF. The CDR3 bases are TGTGCCATCAGTGAGTGGGGACAGGGCAATCAGCCCCAGCATTTT.

The chain has TRBV5-1 and TRBJ1-5; D remains unclear. Germline CDR1 and CDR2: SGHRS and YFSETQ. V gave up 4 bases and J gave up 6 bases, with 8 bases separating them. CDR3 length: 12 residues. CDR3 nucleotides: TGCGCCAGCAGCCCCCGGTCTCAGCCCCAGCATTTT. Its protein product is CASSPRSQPQHF.

The chain couples TRBV7-6 to TRBJ1-4; D is unclear. The germline V gene has CDR1 SGHVS and CDR2 FNYEAQ. V gave up 0 bases and J gave up 8 bases, with 7 bases separating them. This CDR3 has 13 amino acids. Here the CDR3 reads CASSLAQLEKLFF. DNA of the CDR3: TGTGCCAGCAGCTTAGCCCAACTGGAAAAACTGTTTTTT.

This clonotype was counted at least ten times. This sequence joins TRBV5-1 and TRBJ2-5; possibly TRBD1 for D (5 bases). CDR1 and CDR2 (germline): SGHRS, YFSETQ. The CDR3 sequence is 18 residues long. With 2 bases removed from V and 5 bases from J, the gap between germline ends came to 25 bases. CDR3 coding DNA: TGCGCCAGCAGCTTCCGGGCGCTGGATCCAGGGTTAACGGAGACCCAGTACTTC. The encoded protein is CASSFRALDPGLTETQYF.

This chain links TRBV19 with TRBJ2-5; TRBD1 aligns across 8 bases. Germline CDR1 reads LNHDA; CDR2 reads SQIVND (reference sequence). The CDR3 sequence is 15 residues long. The V segment lost 7 bases and the J segment 1 base; nucleotides outside the gene matches: 8. CDR3 amino acids: CASTNQGAAQETQYF. The CDR3 DNA sequence: TGTGCCAGTACCAACCAGGGGGCCGCCCAAGAGACCCAGTACTTC.

In its sample, this clonotype was seen a few times. The chain has TRBV29-1 and TRBJ2-2; 7 bases map to TRBD2. Germline-derived CDR1 and CDR2 are SQVTM and ANQGSEA. The CDR3 has 13 amino acids. The V and J ends lost 7 bases and 0 bases, in that order; junction bases with no gene match: 2. DNA of the CDR3: TGCAGCGGTGGGGGGGCGAACACCGGGGAGCTGTTTTTT. Translating it yields CSGGGANTGELFF.

This clonotype showed up many times. The DNA for the CDR3 is TGTGCCAGCAGTTTAATGACTAGTGCAGAGACCCAGTACTTC. It is translated as CASSLMTSAETQYF. The J gene is TRBJ2-5, the V gene TRBV12-3 or TRBV12-4; D might be TRBD2 (6 bases). This CDR3 region has 14 residues. The V end lost 2 bases, the J end lost 4 bases, and 11 bases lay between the germline ends.

J is TRBJ1-5 and V is TRBV3-1; unclear D gene. Germline lookup yields CDR1 LGHDT and CDR2 YNNKEL (reference sequence). The CDR3 contains 14 residues. V was cut by 3 bases and J by 7 bases, with 13 bases left in between. CDR3 sequence (DNA): TGTGCCAGCAGCCATAGTAGCCCCGGGCAGCCCCAGCATTTT. Translated, it gives CASSHSSPGQPQHF. Variable domain in full (rest from reference TRBV3-1 and TRBJ1-5): DTAVSQTPKYLVTQMGNDKSIKCEQNLGHDTMYWYKQDSKKFLKIMFSYNNKELIINETVPNRFSPKSPDKAHLNLHINSLELGDSAVYFCASSHSSPGQPQHFGDGTRLSIL.

To note about this clonotype: The germline gene is not matched at one end of the junction; a read error may be the cause. This chain connects TRBV7-2 to TRBJ2-7; possibly TRBD1 or TRBD2 for D (5 bases each). The CDR3 is 13 residues long. Germline V gene sequence: CDR1 SGHTA, CDR2 FQGNSA. The CDR3 here is CASSWGSSFEQYF. CDR3 nucleotides: TGTGCCAGCAGCTGGGGGTCCTCCTTCGAGCAGTACTTC.

This clonotype was recorded a few times. The V and J genes are TRBV18 and TRBJ1-3; D unclear. This CDR3 has 15 amino acids. V lost 0 bases to trimming and J lost 0 bases, with 6 bases between them. Germline loops: CDR1 KGHSH, CDR2 LQKENI. The CDR3 loop reads CASSPPNGSGNTIYF. Here the CDR3 DNA reads TGTGCCAGCTCACCACCGAACGGCTCTGGAAACACCATATATTTT. Based on the CDR3 plus reference TRBV18 and TRBJ1-3, the full variable domain is NAGVMQNPRHLVRRRGQEARLRCSPMKGHSHVYWYRQLPEEGLKFMVYLQKENIIDESGMPKERFSAEFPKEGPSILRIQQVVRGDSAAYFCASSPPNGSGNTIYFGEGSWLTVV.

The sample holds a few counts of this clonotype. V is TRBV29-1 and J is TRBJ2-5; D perhaps matches TRBD2 (5 bases). The CDR3 consists of 12 residues. Germline CDR1 SQVTM, CDR2 ANQGSEA. Trimming removed 5 bases at V and 0 bases at J, with 7 bases between. The DNA of the CDR3 is TGCAGCGTTACGAGGGACCAAGAGACCCAGTACTTC. Translated: CSVTRDQETQYF. The variable domain in full, completed from reference TRBV29-1 and TRBJ2-5, reads SAVISQKPSRDICQRGTSLTIQCQVDSQVTMMFWYRQQPGQSLTLIATANQGSEATYESGFVIDKFPISRPNLTFSTLTVSNMSPEDSSIYLCSVTRDQETQYFGPGTRLLVL.

This clonotype was observed at least ten times. The chain is built from TRBV12-3 or TRBV12-4 and TRBJ1-4, with D possibly matching TRBD1 (6 bases). V was trimmed by 3 bases and J by 7 bases, leaving 12 bases between them. The CDR3 covers 14 residues. Here the CDR3 reads CASSLGAGAEKLFF. CDR3 DNA sequence: TGTGCCAGCAGTTTGGGGGCTGGGGCTGAAAAACTGTTTTTT.

This clonotype was counted many times. V and J are TRBV5-1 and TRBJ2-5; D is perhaps TRBD1 (6 bases). The CDR3 extends over 16 amino acids. V dropped 7 bases and J dropped 5 bases, with 24 bases sitting between them. Germline V gives CDR1 SGHRS, CDR2 YFSETQ. CDR3 sequence: CASSSRASGAGETQYF. CDR3 DNA: TGCGCCAGCTCCTCAAGGGCCTCAGGGGCTGGTGAGACCCAGTACTTC.